This TCR beta chain emerged from a study of cytomegalovirus exposure and HLA in healthy donors. Regarding the study as a whole: When analyzed later, a missense DCLRE1C variant was found to be linked to TCR beta V- and J-gene trimming. Most TCR sequences were seen very rarely across donors, but some public TCRs occurred in many.

The PCR was carried out with 60 Vbeta primers and 13 Jbeta primers. Some clones are missing from TCRdb's copy, which holds only in-frame ones; the method was immunoSEQ multiplex PCR. The sample holds 100,000 or so clones, around 81% seen once. In regard to this clone: Its antigen remains unknown.

The receptor was isolated from a man in his forties or fifties in good health and CMV-seropositive. Sequencing input: PBMCs.

The CDR3 DNA is TGTGCCAGTAGTATCGAGGTTAACTATGGCTACACCTTC. Its translation is CASSIEVNYGYTF. This sequence joins TRBV19 and TRBJ1-2; D gene uncertain. Germline V gene sequence: CDR1 LNHDA, CDR2 SQIVND (reference sequence). Between the trimmed V and J ends, which lost 3 bases and 1 base, there was a span of 6 bases. This CDR3 is 13 amino acids long.